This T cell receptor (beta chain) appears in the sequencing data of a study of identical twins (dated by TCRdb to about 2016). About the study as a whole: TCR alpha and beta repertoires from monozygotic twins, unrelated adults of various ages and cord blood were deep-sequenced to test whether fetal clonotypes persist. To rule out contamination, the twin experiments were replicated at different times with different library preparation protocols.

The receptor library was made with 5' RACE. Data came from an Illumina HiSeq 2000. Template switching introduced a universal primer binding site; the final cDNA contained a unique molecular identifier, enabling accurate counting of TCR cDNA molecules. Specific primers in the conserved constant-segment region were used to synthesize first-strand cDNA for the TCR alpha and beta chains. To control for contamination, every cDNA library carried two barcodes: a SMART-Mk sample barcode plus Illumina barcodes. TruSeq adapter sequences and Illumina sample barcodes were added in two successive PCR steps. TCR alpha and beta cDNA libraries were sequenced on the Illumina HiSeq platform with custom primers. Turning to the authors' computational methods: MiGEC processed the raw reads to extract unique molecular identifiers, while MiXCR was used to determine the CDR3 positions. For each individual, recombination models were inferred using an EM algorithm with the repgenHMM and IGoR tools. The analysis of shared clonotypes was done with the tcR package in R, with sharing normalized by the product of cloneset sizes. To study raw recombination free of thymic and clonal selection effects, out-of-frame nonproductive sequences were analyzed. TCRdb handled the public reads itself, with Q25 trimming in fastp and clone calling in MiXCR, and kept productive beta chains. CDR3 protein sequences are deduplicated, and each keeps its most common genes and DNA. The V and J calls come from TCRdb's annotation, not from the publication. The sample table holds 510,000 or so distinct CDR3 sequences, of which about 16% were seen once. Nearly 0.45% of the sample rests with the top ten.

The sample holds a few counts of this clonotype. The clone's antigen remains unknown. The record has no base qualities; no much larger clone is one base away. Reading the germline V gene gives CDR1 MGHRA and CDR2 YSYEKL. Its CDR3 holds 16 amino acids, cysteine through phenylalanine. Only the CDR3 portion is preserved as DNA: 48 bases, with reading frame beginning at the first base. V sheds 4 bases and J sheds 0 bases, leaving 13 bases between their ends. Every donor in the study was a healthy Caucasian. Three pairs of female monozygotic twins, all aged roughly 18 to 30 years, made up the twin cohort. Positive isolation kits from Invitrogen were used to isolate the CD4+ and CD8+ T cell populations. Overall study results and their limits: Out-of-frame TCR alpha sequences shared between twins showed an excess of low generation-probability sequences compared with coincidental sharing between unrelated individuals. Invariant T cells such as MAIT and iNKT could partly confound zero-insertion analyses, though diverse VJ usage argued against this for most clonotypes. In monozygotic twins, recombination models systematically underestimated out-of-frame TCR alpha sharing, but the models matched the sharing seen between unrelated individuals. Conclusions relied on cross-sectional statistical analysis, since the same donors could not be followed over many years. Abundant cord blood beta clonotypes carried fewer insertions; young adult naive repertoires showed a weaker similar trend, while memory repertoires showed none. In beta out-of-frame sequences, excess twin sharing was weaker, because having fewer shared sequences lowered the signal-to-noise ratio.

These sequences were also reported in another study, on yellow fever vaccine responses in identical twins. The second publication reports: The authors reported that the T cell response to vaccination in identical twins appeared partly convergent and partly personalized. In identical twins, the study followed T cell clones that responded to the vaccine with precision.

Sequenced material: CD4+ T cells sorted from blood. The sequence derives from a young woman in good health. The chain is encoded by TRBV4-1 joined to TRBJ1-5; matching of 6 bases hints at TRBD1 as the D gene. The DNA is TGCGCCAGCAGCCCGACAGGAGATAATAGCAATCAGCCCCAGCATTTT. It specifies CASSPTGDNSNQPQHF.